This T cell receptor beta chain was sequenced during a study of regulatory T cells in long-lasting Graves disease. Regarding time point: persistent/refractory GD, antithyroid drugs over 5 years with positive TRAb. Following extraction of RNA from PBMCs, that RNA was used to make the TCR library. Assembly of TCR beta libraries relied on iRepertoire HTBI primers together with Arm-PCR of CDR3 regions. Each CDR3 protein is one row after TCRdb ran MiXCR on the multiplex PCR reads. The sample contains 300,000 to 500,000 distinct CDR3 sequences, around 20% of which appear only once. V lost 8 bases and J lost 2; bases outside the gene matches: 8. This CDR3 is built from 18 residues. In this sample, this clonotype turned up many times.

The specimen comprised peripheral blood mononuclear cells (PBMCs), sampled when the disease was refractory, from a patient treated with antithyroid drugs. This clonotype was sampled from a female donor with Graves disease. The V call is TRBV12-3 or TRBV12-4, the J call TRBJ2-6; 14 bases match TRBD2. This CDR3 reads CASAGTSGSGAGANVLTF. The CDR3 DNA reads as TGTGCCAGCGCGGGGACTAGCGGGAGTGGGGCTGGGGCCAACGTCCTGACTTTC.